These 13 T cell receptor beta chains share one sample of origin, sequenced in a study of response to subunit inactivated influenza vaccine. TCRdb re-called the RT-PCR reads through MiXCR, storing one row per CDR3 protein. The data show under 550,000 distinct CDR3 sequences, under 8.5% seen once. Material: PBMCs from blood, obtained roughly 24 months after vaccination. The receptor set was obtained from a man between 45 and 75 years old who received an inactivated influenza vaccine.

This clonotype was seen a handful of times. This chain links TRBV6-2 or TRBV6-3 with TRBJ1-3; a weak D match, TRBD1 (5 bases). V gave up 6 bases and J gave up 0 bases, with 12 bases separating them. The CDR3 spans 15 residues. The V gene's germline CDR1 is MNHEY and CDR2 SVGEGT. This chain's CDR3 is CASRARDRSGNTIYF. CDR3 coding DNA: TGTGCCAGCAGAGCGCGGGACCGCTCTGGAAACACCATATATTTT.

In this sample, this clonotype turned up many times. The chain recombines TRBV20-1 with TRBJ2-4, with D possibly matching TRBD1 (5 bases). Germline V CDR1 and CDR2: DFQATT, SNEGSKA (reference sequence). The CDR3 totals 15 residues. Trimming left V 7 bases short and J 1 base short, with 17 bases between. The DNA of the CDR3 is TGCAGTGATCAAGCGCAGGGATCGGCCAAAAACATTCAGTACTTC. This codes for CSDQAQGSAKNIQYF.

The chain is built from TRBV5-1 and TRBJ2-5; TRBD2 agrees at 10 bases. V trimming: 4 bases; J trimming: 5 bases; junction bases outside the gene matches: 14. Germline CDR1 SGHRS, CDR2 YFSETQ. There are 17 residues in the CDR3. The CDR3 DNA follows: TGCGCCAGCAGCCCGGGGCGGGGACTAGCGAGAGGGGAGACCCAGTACTTC. It yields the protein CASSPGRGLARGETQYF.

This clonotype came up many times. The rearrangement joins TRBV6-2 or TRBV6-3 to TRBJ1-5, with unresolved D. Germline V gene sequence: CDR1 MNHEY, CDR2 SVGEGT. The CDR3 is 12 amino acids. V was pared by 2 bases and J by 5 bases, with 4 bases between. CDR3 region: CASSYPYQPQHF. The CDR3 DNA reads as TGTGCCAGCAGTTACCCCTATCAGCCCCAGCATTTT.

The rearrangement links TRBV5-5 to TRBJ1-4; tentative D call: TRBD1 (5 bases). The germline CDR1 and CDR2 sequences are SGHKS and YYEKEE (reference sequence). V lost 3 bases and J lost 4, with 10 bases in between. The CDR3 totals 14 residues. The chain's CDR3 is CASSWDVSNEKLFF. DNA of the CDR3: TGTGCCAGCAGCTGGGACGTTAGTAATGAAAAACTGTTTTTT.

This clonotype was counted a few times. The rearrangement uses TRBV5-5 and TRBJ2-7, with D possibly TRBD2 on 5 matching bases. CDR3 length equals 12 residues. The germline V gene has CDR1 SGHKS and CDR2 YYEKEE (reference sequence). V was shortened by 1 base and J by 11 bases, with 13 bases between the two germline ends. This CDR3 is CASSLTSIPEYF. The CDR3 region has the DNA TGTGCCAGCAGCTTGACTAGTATTCCCGAGTACTTC.

The chain has TRBV4-1 and TRBJ2-3; no firm D call. The CDR3 contains 15 residues. Germline V gene sequence: CDR1 MGHRA, CDR2 YSYEKL. With 1 base removed from V and 0 bases from J, the gap between germline ends came to 8 bases. The CDR3 DNA follows: TGCGCCAGCAGCCAAGGGGCGGTGAGCACAGATACGCAGTATTTT. As protein: CASSQGAVSTDTQYF.

The chain couples TRBV6-5 to TRBJ2-3; 15 nucleotides align to TRBD2. Germline assignment: CDR1 MNHEY and CDR2 SVGAGI. Germline trimming cut 5 bases from V and 7 bases from J; bases unmatched to any gene: 7. This CDR3 is built from 16 residues. The CDR3 here is CASSIPGLAGGYTQYF. The CDR3 nucleotides are TGTGCCAGCAGTATACCGGGACTAGCGGGAGGATATACGCAGTATTTT.

Ten or more counts support this clonotype. The chain links TRBV27 to TRBJ2-7; TRBD1 matches 7 bases. CDR3 size: 14 residues. Trimming at V came to 5 bases and at J to 3 bases, leaving 7 bases not matched to a gene. CDR1 and CDR2 (germline): MNHEY, SMNVEV (reference sequence). The CDR3 loop is CASSLGTAGYEQYF. In nucleotides, the CDR3 is TGTGCCAGCAGTCTTGGGACAGCAGGCTACGAGCAGTACTTC.

The chain has TRBV5-1 and TRBJ2-1, with D tentatively TRBD1 or TRBD2 (5 bases each). CDR3 size: 16 residues. The germline gives CDR1 SGHRS, CDR2 YFSETQ. V dropped 4 bases and J dropped 0 bases, with 14 bases sitting between them. CDR3 residues: CASSISPGHSYNEQFF. The DNA for the CDR3 is TGCGCCAGCAGCATCTCCCCGGGGCACTCCTACAATGAGCAGTTCTTC.

The J gene is TRBJ1-2, the V gene TRBV12-3 or TRBV12-4; D might be TRBD1 (6 bases). V was pared by 6 bases and J by 2 bases, with 10 bases between. The CDR3 has 13 residues. CDR3 loop: CASRPTGNYGYTF. CDR3 bases: TGTGCCAGCAGGCCGACAGGAAACTATGGCTACACCTTC.

V gene TRBV19 combines with J gene TRBJ1-4, with D tentatively TRBD1 (6 bases). Germline V gene lookup returns CDR1 LNHDA and CDR2 SQIVND (reference sequence). The CDR3 runs 16 residues. V was pared by 3 bases and J by 5 bases, with 16 bases between. CDR3 sequence: CASSIQGYGGNEKLFF. DNA for the CDR3: TGTGCCAGTAGTATCCAGGGGTACGGAGGGAATGAAAAACTGTTTTTT.

This clonotype was observed a few times. The chain couples TRBV7-2 to TRBJ1-1; D is unresolved. From germline, CDR1 is SGHTA and CDR2 FQGNSA. CDR3 size: 14 residues. The V end lost 4 bases, the J end lost 3 bases, and 12 bases lay between the germline ends. The chain's CDR3 is CASSYLYTDTEAFF. The DNA for the CDR3 is TGTGCCAGCAGCTACCTCTACACGGACACTGAAGCTTTCTTT.